The rows below give T cell receptor beta chains drawn from one sample of a study of breast tumors, draining lymph nodes, adjacent tissues. TCRdb fed the multiplex PCR reads into MiXCR, producing one record per CDR3 protein. The sample records around 130,000 distinct CDR3 sequences, about 20% being singletons. Sequencing was carried out using axillary lymph node tissue. These receptors all stem from a female donor with breast cancer. Some clones in this sample may be carry-over from other donors' samples. Each CDR3 is given with its conserved first and last residue. D genes are given only for firm matches. Not all rows give a size; the values are once, few, many and, for expanded clones, a class.

V gene	clone size	D gene	J gene	CDR3 protein	CDR3 DNA
TRBV19	many	TRBD2	TRBJ2-5	CASSIGTSGAGETQYF	TGTGCCAGTAGTATAGGGACTAGCGGGGCGGGGGAGACCCAGTACTTC
TRBV7-9	many	TRBD1	TRBJ1-6	CASRQGTDSPLHF	TGTGCCAGCAGACAGGGGACAGATTCACCCCTCCACTTT
TRBV20-1	many	NA	TRBJ2-3	CSARDSYTDTQYF	TGCAGTGCTAGGGACTCCTACACAGATACGCAGTATTTT
TRBV20-1	many	NA	TRBJ2-1	CSASRQVKGNEQFF	TGCAGTGCTTCCAGACAGGTTAAAGGGAATGAGCAGTTCTTC
TRBV19	many	TRBD2	TRBJ2-3	CASNLAVTSTDTQYF	TGTGCCAGTAATCTAGCGGTGACTAGCACAGATACGCAGTATTTT
TRBV12-3/TRBV12-4	many	TRBD2	TRBJ2-1	CASSLAGGSYNEQFF	TGTGCCAGCAGCTTAGCGGGGGGCTCCTACAATGAGCAGTTCTTC
TRBV10-1	many	NA	TRBJ2-1	CASSELITGQYNEQFF	TGCGCCAGCAGTGAGTTGATAACAGGCCAATACAATGAGCAGTTCTTC
TRBV7-8	many	TRBD1	TRBJ1-5	CASSLGSGQGSQPQHF	TGTGCCAGCAGCTTAGGTTCGGGACAGGGATCTCAGCCCCAGCATTTT
TRBV20-1	NA	TRBD2	TRBJ2-4	CSAPTRDYTIRDIQYF	TGCAGTGCTCCCACTCGGGACTACACCATTCGCGACATTCAGTACTTC
TRBV5-1	few	TRBD2	TRBJ2-1	CASSTPGTSAYNEQFF	TGCGCCAGCAGCACTCCCGGGACTAGCGCCTACAATGAGCAGTTCTTC
TRBV9	many	NA	TRBJ2-2	CASSVDLTGRAGELFF	TGTGCCAGCAGCGTAGATCTAACGGGACGGGCAGGGGAGCTGTTTTTT
TRBV5-5	many	NA	TRBJ1-2	CASSKGQPTYYGYTF	TGTGCCAGCAGCAAAGGACAGCCGACCTACTATGGCTACACCTTC
TRBV27	NA	NA	TRBJ2-3	CASSFSVLLGRDTQYF	TGTGCCAGCAGTTTTTCGGTGTTACTTGGCAGAGATACGCAGTATTTT
TRBV4-1	few	TRBD2	TRBJ2-2	CASSPGLAGANTGELFF	TGCGCCAGCAGCCCGGGACTAGCGGGGGCGAACACCGGGGAGCTGTTTTTT
TRBV30	few	NA	TRBJ1-5	CAWSVIENQPQHF	TGTGCCTGGAGTGTAATAGAGAATCAGCCCCAGCATTTT
TRBV4-2	many	NA	TRBJ1-5	CASSQDRAQQPQHF	TGTGCCAGCAGCCAAGACAGAGCTCAGCAGCCCCAGCATTTT
TRBV27	many	TRBD1	TRBJ1-2	CASGGGQGAYGYTF	TGTGCCAGCGGTGGCGGACAGGGGGCTTATGGCTACACCTTC
TRBV20-1	many	TRBD1	TRBJ2-1	CSARPPGQHPNEQFF	TGCAGTGCCCGCCCCCCGGGACAGCATCCCAATGAGCAGTTCTTC
TRBV29-1	many	NA	TRBJ2-5	CSVGGLEDQYF	TGCAGCGTTGGAGGTCTAGAGGACCAGTACTTC
TRBV2	many	TRBD1	TRBJ2-3	CASIFPPGQAVGDTQYF	TGTGCCAGCATTTTTCCTCCGGGACAGGCGGTTGGGGATACGCAGTATTTT
TRBV7-9	many	NA	TRBJ2-2	CASSLSATNGELFF	TGTGCCAGCAGCTTGTCTGCGACTAACGGGGAGCTGTTTTTT
TRBV12-5	many	NA	TRBJ1-3	CASGLGWSGNTIYF	TGTGCTAGTGGTTTGGGCTGGTCTGGAAACACCATATATTTT
TRBV5-1	many	NA	TRBJ1-4	CASSLMTGTNEKLFF	TGCGCCAGCAGCTTAATGACAGGAACTAATGAAAAACTGTTTTTT
TRBV6-1	many	TRBD1	TRBJ1-6	CAGGQVINSPLHF	TGTGCCGGAGGACAGGTCATTAATTCACCCCTCCACTTT
TRBV30	NA	NA	TRBJ2-4	CAWSGYSRSAKNIQYF	TGTGCCTGGAGTGGATATAGTAGGAGTGCCAAAAACATTCAGTACTTC
TRBV20-1	many	NA	TRBJ2-5	CSASPYRAPQYF	TGCAGTGCTAGTCCCTACAGGGCCCCGCAGTACTTC
TRBV11-3	many	TRBD1	TRBJ1-2	CASSSNRDRTSF	TGTGCCAGCAGCTCCAACCGGGACAGGACGTCCTTC
TRBV6-6	NA	NA	TRBJ2-2	CASSYPGLKTGELFF	TGTGCCAGCAGTTACCCGGGACTCAAAACCGGGGAGCTGTTTTTT
TRBV7-2	many	NA	TRBJ1-5	CASSLGTVNQPQHF	TGTGCCAGCAGCTTAGGGACGGTAAATCAGCCCCAGCATTTT
TRBV20-1	many	NA	TRBJ2-6	CSAREGNSGANVLTF	TGCAGTGCTAGGGAAGGGAACTCTGGGGCCAACGTCCTGACTTTC
TRBV28	NA	TRBD1	TRBJ1-5	CASTVTGGQPQHF	TGTGCCAGCACTGTGACAGGGGGGCAGCCCCAGCATTTT
TRBV3-1	many	NA	TRBJ1-6	CASRLGGSPLHF	TGTGCCAGCCGCCTTGGTGGTTCACCCCTCCACTTT
TRBV5-8	many	NA	TRBJ1-3	CASSLPDASGNTIYF	TGTGCCAGCAGCTTGCCGGACGCCTCTGGAAACACCATATATTTT
TRBV29-1	many	NA	TRBJ1-2	CSVLGRWGNYGYTF	TGCAGCGTCCTAGGAAGGTGGGGTAACTATGGCTACACCTTC
TRBV15	NA	TRBD2	TRBJ2-7	CATSSWPSGNHYEQYF	TGTGCCACCAGCTCGTGGCCTAGCGGGAATCACTACGAGCAGTACTTC
TRBV13	NA	NA	TRBJ1-1	CASSPVDTFGITAFF	TGTGCCAGCAGCCCAGTTGACACGTTCGGGATTACGGCTTTCTTT
TRBV13	many	NA	TRBJ1-5	CASSLAQVLNQPQHF	TGTGCCAGCAGCTTAGCACAAGTTCTCAATCAGCCCCAGCATTTT
TRBV2	many	NA	TRBJ2-3	CASRRQELGTDTQYF	TGTGCCAGCAGACGACAGGAGCTAGGCACAGATACGCAGTATTTT
TRBV7-8	NA	NA	TRBJ1-2	CASSFRDKNHGYTF	TGTGCCAGCAGCTTCAGGGATAAAAACCATGGCTACACCTTC